This T cell receptor (beta chain) was captured by sequencing in a study of blood T cell repertoires in COVID-19. Authors' processing steps: Amplification of reference gene primers was used by the study to estimate nucleated cell counts. This table comes from immunoSEQ multiplex PCR, and its TCRdb copy is limited to in-frame clones, with some not included. That table supplies the V and J calls and clone size; D and trimming were determined from the DNA. The data contain about 110,000 clones, 81% of them seen just once; the ten biggest clones take up about 1.6%. The V end was cut by 2 bases, the J end by 6 bases, with 11 bases between. This CDR3 contains 14 residues. Germline V lookup: CDR1 SGDLS, CDR2 YYNGEE.

Sequencing was carried out using peripheral blood. The chain links TRBV9 to TRBJ2-2, with D maybe TRBD1 (6 bases). This TCR was sampled from a man aged 50-60 years with acute or convalescent COVID-19. DNA for the CDR3: TGTGCCAGCAGCGTTTTGAGGGGGTCCGGGGAGCTGTTTTTT. Translation gives CASSVLRGSGELFF.